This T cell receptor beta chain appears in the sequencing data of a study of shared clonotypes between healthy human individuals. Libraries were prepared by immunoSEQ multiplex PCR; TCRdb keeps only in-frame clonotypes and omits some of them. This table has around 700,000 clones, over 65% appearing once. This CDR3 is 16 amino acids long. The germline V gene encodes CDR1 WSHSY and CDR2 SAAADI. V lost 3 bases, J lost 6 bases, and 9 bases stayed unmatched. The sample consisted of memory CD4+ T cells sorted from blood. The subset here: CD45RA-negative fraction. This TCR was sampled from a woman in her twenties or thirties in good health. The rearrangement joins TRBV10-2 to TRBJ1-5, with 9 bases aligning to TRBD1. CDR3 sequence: CASSDTGQGSGQPQHF. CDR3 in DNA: TGCGCCAGCAGTGATACGGGACAGGGCTCGGGTCAGCCCCAGCATTTT.